A selection of T cell receptor beta chains follows, all from one sample in a study of blood T cell repertoires in COVID-19. Assay: immunoSEQ multiplex PCR; the TCRdb copy retains only in-frame clones and omits some. Of about 220,000 clones listed, 82% are singletons. The sample taken for sequencing was peripheral blood. The receptors stem from a woman of 80 years or more with acute or convalescent COVID-19. CDR3s include the opening cysteine and the closing phenylalanine or tryptophan. The D gene is left open where the match is weak. Clone size is not always given. Where it is, it says once, few, many or a class for expanded clones.

j_gene | v_gene | d_gene | abundance | CDR3aa | CDR3nt
TRBJ1-4 | TRBV11-2 | TRBD1 | NA | CASSRDRLYEKLFF | TGTGCCAGCAGCCGGGACAGGCTATATGAAAAACTGTTTTTT
TRBJ2-5 | TRBV19 | NA | NA | CASSMREKETQYF | TGTGCCAGTAGTATGCGAGAGAAAGAGACCCAGTACTTC
TRBJ1-2 | TRBV6-1 | TRBD1 | once | CASREGTGAYYGYTF | TGTGCCAGCAGGGAGGGGACAGGGGCGTACTATGGCTACACCTTC
TRBJ2-3 | TRBV11-2 | TRBD1 | NA | CASSTTGGTDTQYF | TGTGCCAGCAGCACAACAGGGGGGACAGATACGCAGTATTTT
TRBJ2-5 | TRBV15 | TRBD1 | NA | CATRDRGQETQYF | TGTGCCACCAGGGACAGGGGACAAGAGACCCAGTACTTC
TRBJ1-2 | TRBV4-2 | TRBD1 | NA | CASSHTGANYGYTF | TGTGCCAGCAGCCACACAGGGGCTAACTATGGCTACACCTTC
TRBJ1-2 | TRBV6-2/TRBV6-3 | NA | NA | CASSSLGANYGYTF | TGTGCCAGCAGTTCCCTGGGAGCTAACTATGGCTACACCTTC
TRBJ1-1 | TRBV5-8 | NA | NA | CASSFLAEAFF | TGTGCCAGCAGCTTTCTCGCTGAAGCTTTCTTT
TRBJ2-3 | TRBV20-1 | NA | NA | CSAIQGHTQYF | TGCAGTGCTATCCAGGGTCATACGCAGTATTTT
TRBJ1-1 | TRBV21-1 | NA | NA | CASSKGARNTEAFF | TGTGCCAGCAGCAAGGGGGCGCGGAACACTGAAGCTTTCTTT
TRBJ1-6 | TRBV30 | NA | once | CAWSVVGGVVNSPLHF | TGTGCCTGGAGTGTAGTTGGGGGGGTTGTTAATTCACCCCTCCACTTT
TRBJ2-1 | TRBV27 | TRBD1 | few | CASSFFQGAPNEQFF | TGTGCCAGCAGTTTCTTTCAGGGGGCGCCCAATGAGCAGTTCTTC
TRBJ2-2 | TRBV29-1 | TRBD1 | NA | CSVEVDRDGGELFF | TGCAGCGTTGAGGTGGACAGGGACGGCGGGGAGCTGTTTTTT
TRBJ1-2 | TRBV12-3/TRBV12-4 | NA | once | CASRGTWGQGYTF | TGTGCCAGCAGGGGCACCTGGGGGCAGGGCTACACCTTC
TRBJ1-2 | TRBV10-3 | NA | NA | CAISESMVPGWYGYTF | TGTGCCATCAGTGAGTCGATGGTCCCGGGGTGGTATGGCTACACCTTC
TRBJ2-1 | TRBV3-1/TRBV3-2 | NA | NA | CASSLQGGPYNEQFF | TGTGCCAGCAGCCTTCAGGGGGGCCCCTACAATGAGCAGTTCTTC
TRBJ1-5 | TRBV29-1 | NA | once | CSVTTHGGDNQPQHF | TGCAGCGTTACAACCCATGGCGGTGACAATCAGCCCCAGCATTTT
TRBJ2-3 | TRBV28 | NA | NA | CASSPLGVRAQYF | TGTGCCAGCAGTCCTCTAGGGGTAAGAGCGCAGTATTTT
TRBJ1-5 | TRBV15 | NA | once | CATATVPVNQPQHF | TGTGCCACCGCGACAGTGCCAGTCAATCAGCCCCAGCATTTT
TRBJ1-4 | TRBV7-9 | NA | NA | CASSGSTNEKLFF | TGTGCCAGCAGCGGCTCGACTAATGAAAAACTGTTTTTT
TRBJ1-1 | TRBV18 | NA | NA | CASESGRVLNTEAFF | TGTGCCAGCGAAAGCGGACGAGTACTGAACACTGAAGCTTTCTTT
TRBJ1-1 | TRBV9 | TRBD1 | few | CASSYTGGTEAFF | TGTGCCAGCAGCTATACAGGGGGAACTGAAGCTTTCTTT
TRBJ1-3 | TRBV18 | NA | NA | CASSPNQGNGNTIYF | TGTGCCAGCTCGCCCAACCAGGGTAATGGAAACACCATATATTTT
TRBJ2-3 | TRBV5-1 | TRBD2 | once | CASSAGLADSGTDTQYF | TGCGCCAGCAGCGCGGGACTAGCAGACTCGGGCACAGATACGCAGTATTTT
TRBJ1-1 | TRBV10-3 | TRBD1 | NA | CAISAGQASTEAFF | TGTGCCATCAGTGCCGGACAGGCCTCCACTGAAGCTTTCTTT
TRBJ1-6 | TRBV5-6 | NA | NA | CASSLFGLDNSPLHF | TGTGCCAGCAGCTTGTTCGGGTTGGATAATTCACCCCTCCACTTT
TRBJ2-1 | TRBV29-1 | NA | NA | CSESSTSNYNEQFF | TGCAGCGAGAGTTCGACTTCGAACTACAATGAGCAGTTCTTC
TRBJ2-7 | TRBV6-6 | NA | few | CASSYGEAYEQYF | TGTGCCAGCAGTTATGGGGAGGCCTACGAGCAGTACTTC
TRBJ1-2 | TRBV10-3 | TRBD1 | NA | CAISDGTGDYGYTF | TGTGCCATCAGTGACGGGACAGGGGACTATGGCTACACCTTC
TRBJ2-7 | TRBV4-1 | TRBD1 | NA | CASRMATGTYEQYF | TGCGCCAGCCGGATGGCGACAGGGACCTACGAGCAGTACTTC
TRBJ1-2 | TRBV2 | NA | NA | CASSQGIDYGYTF | TGTGCCAGCAGCCAGGGTATCGATTATGGCTACACCTTC
TRBJ1-6 | TRBV14 | NA | few | CASSQAQGLRALHF | TGTGCCAGCAGCCAAGCACAGGGCTTAAGGGCCCTCCACTTT
TRBJ1-2 | TRBV5-1 | NA | NA | CASSFGGANYGYTF | TGCGCCAGCAGCTTCGGAGGAGCTAACTATGGCTACACCTTC
TRBJ2-2 | TRBV2 | TRBD1 | NA | CASTTGLGTGELFF | TGTGCCAGCACGACAGGGCTCGGCACCGGGGAGCTGTTTTTT
TRBJ2-5 | TRBV6-5 | TRBD2 | NA | CASTGLAGGGETQYF | TGTGCCAGCACCGGACTAGCGGGGGGTGGGGAGACCCAGTACTTC